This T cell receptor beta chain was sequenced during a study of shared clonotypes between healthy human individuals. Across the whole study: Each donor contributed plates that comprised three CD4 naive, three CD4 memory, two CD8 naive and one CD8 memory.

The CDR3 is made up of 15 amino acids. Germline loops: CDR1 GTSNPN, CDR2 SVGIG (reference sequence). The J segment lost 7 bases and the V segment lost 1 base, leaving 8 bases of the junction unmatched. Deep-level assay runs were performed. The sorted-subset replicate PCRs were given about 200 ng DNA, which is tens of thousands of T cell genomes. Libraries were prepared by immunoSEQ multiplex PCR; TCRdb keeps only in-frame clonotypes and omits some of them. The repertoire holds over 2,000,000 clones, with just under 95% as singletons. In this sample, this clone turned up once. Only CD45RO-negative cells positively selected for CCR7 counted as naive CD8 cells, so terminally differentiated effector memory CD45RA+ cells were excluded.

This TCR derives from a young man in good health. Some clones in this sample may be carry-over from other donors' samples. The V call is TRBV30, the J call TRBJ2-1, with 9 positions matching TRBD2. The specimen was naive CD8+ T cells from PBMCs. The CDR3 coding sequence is TGTGCCTGGAGTGGGGCTAGCGGGATTCCTAATGAGCAGTTCTTC. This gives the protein CAWSGASGIPNEQFF.